What follows are 20 T cell receptor beta chains derived from one specimen sequenced in a study of blood T cell repertoires in COVID-19. Only in-frame clones appear in the TCRdb table, and some are missing; sequencing was by immunoSEQ multiplex PCR. The sample holds more than 200,000 clones; around 82% are singletons and the top ten take 4% to 6%. The sample comprised peripheral blood. All receptors derive from a woman older than 75 with active or convalescent COVID-19.

The V and J genes are TRBV11-2 and TRBJ2-1; tentative D call: TRBD2 (6 bases). The CDR3 is made up of 16 amino acids. V lost 1 base, J lost 6 bases, and 16 bases lay in between. Germline assignment: CDR1 SGHAT and CDR2 FQNNGV. The DNA for the CDR3 is TGTGCCAGCAGCTTAGGCGTCGGGGACTCAGGCAATGAGCAGTTCTTC. It yields the protein CASSLGVGDSGNEQFF.

The gene calls are TRBV27 and TRBJ2-2, with D uncertain. This CDR3 is 14 amino acids long. Trimming took off 4 bases at V and 7 bases at J, with 13 bases between the two ends. Germline V CDR1 and CDR2: MNHEY, SMNVEV (reference sequence). In DNA form, the CDR3 reads TGTGCCAGCAGTTATAACTACCTAAACGGGGAGCTGTTTTTT. Protein: CASSYNYLNGELFF.

CDR3 in DNA: TGCGCCAGCAGTGGGGGCCCCGGCGGTGAAAAACTGTTTTTT. Its protein is CASSGGPGGEKLFF. The chain couples TRBV10-1 to TRBJ1-4; D might be TRBD1 (5 bases). This CDR3 is built from 14 residues. V lost 4 bases, J lost 7 bases, and 13 bases lay in between. The germline gives CDR1 WNHNN, CDR2 SYGVQD (reference sequence).

Written as DNA, the CDR3 is TGTGCCAGCAGTTTATCTCCCGACATCTCCTACGAGCAGTACTTC. This translates into CASSLSPDISYEQYF. The rearrangement uses TRBV27 and TRBJ2-7; no reliable D call. V dropped 0 bases and J dropped 0 bases, with 9 bases sitting between them. Germline loops: CDR1 MNHEY, CDR2 SMNVEV (reference sequence). The CDR3 sequence is 15 residues long.

The chain recombines TRBV28 with TRBJ2-3; 7 nucleotides align to TRBD2. Germline trimming cut 6 bases from V and 4 bases from J; bases unmatched to any gene: 4. Germline V gene data show CDR1 as MDHEN and CDR2 as SYDVKM. This CDR3 spans 13 amino acids. CDR3 DNA sequence: TGTGCCAGCAGCCTGGGGGGGGCAGATACGCAGTATTTT. It translates to CASSLGGADTQYF.

The chain has TRBV5-1 and TRBJ2-2; D is unclear. Per germline, CDR1 SGHRS and CDR2 YFSETQ. Trimming stripped 7 bases from V and 1 base from J, with 8 bases between. The CDR3 is made up of 13 amino acids. This CDR3 reads CASETGNTGELFF. CDR3 DNA sequence: TGCGCCAGCGAGACGGGGAACACCGGGGAGCTGTTTTTT. The full variable domain, rest sourced from reference TRBV5-1 and TRBJ2-2, is KAGVTQTPRYLIKTRGQQVTLSCSPISGHRSVSWYQQTPGQGLQFLFEYFSETQRNKGNFPGRFSGRQFSNSRSEMNVSTLELGDSALYLCASETGNTGELFFGEGSRLTVL.

The genes are TRBV6-5 and TRBJ1-2; 7 positions match TRBD1. V lost 7 bases to trimming and J lost 5 bases; unmatched junction nucleotides: 7. The CDR3 consists of 13 residues. The germline V gene encodes CDR1 MNHEY and CDR2 SVGAGI. The CDR3 region is CASMETGWYGYTF. The DNA for the CDR3 is TGTGCCAGCATGGAGACAGGGTGGTATGGCTACACCTTC.

In this sample, this clone turned up a few times. This sequence joins TRBV6-4 and TRBJ2-2; D might be TRBD1 (6 bases). The CDR3 is 14 residues long. Looked up from germline, CDR1 is MRHNA and CDR2 is SNTAGT. Trimming took off 0 bases at V and 4 bases at J, with 6 bases between the two ends. CDR3 sequence reads: CASSDSGGTGELFF. Written as DNA, the CDR3 is TGTGCCAGCAGTGACTCAGGGGGCACCGGGGAGCTGTTTTTT.

As for this clone: Additional DNA sequences in this sample encode the identical CDR3. The chain links TRBV19 to TRBJ1-1; TRBD1 agrees at 8 bases. J lost 8 bases, V lost 6 bases, and 2 bases had no gene match. Germline loops: CDR1 LNHDA, CDR2 SQIVND (reference sequence). CDR3 length equals 11 residues. The CDR3 here is CASRRTGEAFF. For the CDR3, the DNA is TGTGCCAGTAGGAGGACAGGGGAAGCTTTCTTT.

The chain employs TRBV10-3 and TRBJ2-3; D is perhaps TRBD1 (7 bases). This CDR3 is built from 15 residues. Per the germline V gene, CDR1 is ENHRY and CDR2 is SYGVKD. Trimming left V 0 bases short and J 5 bases short, with 12 bases between. The CDR3 region has the DNA TGTGCCATCAGTGAGTCGGGCAGGGGGGAAGATACGCAGTATTTT. Its protein is CAISESGRGEDTQYF.

V and J are TRBV10-1 and TRBJ1-4, with TRBD1 matching over 7 bases. With 3 bases clipped from V and 12 bases from J, the junction kept 7 bases outside the gene matches. The CDR3 loop spans 13 amino acids. The V gene's germline CDR1 is WNHNN and CDR2 SYGVQD (reference sequence). The CDR3 DNA is TGCGCCAGCAGTGACTCCGGGACAGCGGAACTGTTTTTT. Amino acid sequence: CASSDSGTAELFF.

The chain employs TRBV7-9 and TRBJ1-3, with 8 bases aligning to TRBD1. The CDR3 runs to 15 residues. Germline V CDR1 and CDR2: SEHNR, FQNEAQ (reference sequence). The ends lost 4 bases at V and 4 bases at J; junction bases unmatched: 6. CDR3 in amino acids: CASSSLGQAGNTIYF. The CDR3 nucleotides are TGTGCCAGCAGCTCATTGGGACAGGCGGGAAACACCATATATTTT.

This clone occurred a few times. The chain links TRBV28 to TRBJ2-3, with 7 bases fitting TRBD2. V shed 7 bases, J shed 2 bases, and the junction held 12 bases outside the gene matches. CDR1 and CDR2 from the germline V gene are MDHEN and SYDVKM. This CDR3 is 16 amino acids long. CDR3 DNA sequence: TGTGCCAGCACCGTGGCGGGGGACCTTGACACAGATACGCAGTATTTT. Protein: CASTVAGDLDTDTQYF.

The gene calls are TRBV7-9 and TRBJ2-1; TRBD1 might be the D (5 bases). This CDR3 region has 15 residues. Germline lookup yields CDR1 SEHNR and CDR2 FQNEAQ (reference sequence). With 8 bases removed from V and 0 bases from J, the gap between germline ends came to 14 bases. The chain's CDR3 is CASGVDRISYNEQFF. In DNA form, the CDR3 reads TGTGCCAGCGGTGTAGACAGAATCTCCTACAATGAGCAGTTCTTC.

The chain carries TRBV5-1 and TRBJ2-6; the match to TRBD1 covers 9 bases. Germline CDR1 is SGHRS and CDR2 is YFSETQ. V shed 5 bases, J shed 1 base, and the junction held 7 bases outside the gene matches. The CDR3 loop spans 17 amino acids. The CDR3 nucleotides read TGCGCCAGCAGTCCGGGGACAGGGCGATCTGGGGCCAACGTCCTGACTTTC. Protein: CASSPGTGRSGANVLTF.

A few counts support this clone. This chain connects TRBV7-6 to TRBJ2-4; 9 bases are shared with TRBD1. The CDR3 has 18 amino acids. J was trimmed by 6 bases and V by 1 base; bases with no gene match: 13. CDR1 and CDR2 from the germline V gene are SGHVS and FNYEAQ. The CDR3 sequence is CASSLGSVGQGGLNIQYF. CDR3 nucleotides: TGTGCCAGCAGCTTAGGGTCGGTGGGACAGGGAGGATTAAACATTCAGTACTTC.

J is TRBJ1-2 and V is TRBV27, with 10 bases fitting TRBD1. Germline V gene sequence: CDR1 MNHEY, CDR2 SMNVEV (reference sequence). The CDR3 covers 14 residues. J gave up 8 bases and V 4 bases, and 7 bases lay outside the gene matches. The DNA of the CDR3 is TGTGCCAGCAGTTACCTGGGACAGGGGAAGGGCTACACCTTC. Residues: CASSYLGQGKGYTF.

The chain combines TRBV29-1 with TRBJ2-1; 10 bases fit TRBD1. The CDR3 totals 15 residues. Germline loops: CDR1 SQVTM, CDR2 ANQGSEA. After removal of 7 bases from V and 2 bases from J, the junction contained 8 bases not matched to a gene. CDR3 nucleotides: TGCAGCGGTATTTCGACAGGGGGCCCCTACAATGAGCAGTTCTTC. Its translation is CSGISTGGPYNEQFF.

The genes are TRBV4-1 and TRBJ2-7, with D tentatively TRBD2 (5 bases). The CDR3 contains 15 residues. Germline lookup yields CDR1 MGHRA and CDR2 YSYEKL. V shed 4 bases and J shed 2 bases, with 15 bases lying between them. This chain's CDR3 is CASSLDYISTYEQYF. CDR3 DNA: TGCGCCAGCAGCCTAGACTACATTAGCACCTACGAGCAGTACTTC.

The chain combines TRBV7-2 with TRBJ1-2; possibly TRBD1 for D (6 bases). Germline CDR1 reads SGHTA; CDR2 reads FQGNSA. The V end lost 3 bases, the J end lost 2 bases, and 10 bases lay between the germline ends. CDR3 length: 14 amino acids. This chain's CDR3 is CASSLDSKNYGYTF. The CDR3 bases are TGTGCCAGCAGCTTGGACAGTAAGAACTATGGCTACACCTTC.